These 7 T cell receptor beta chains share one sample of origin, sequenced in a study of blood T cell repertoires in COVID-19. Using immunoSEQ multiplex PCR, the repertoire was profiled, and TCRdb retains in-frame clones only, with some absent. Among about 480,000 clones listed, approximately 91% were seen once. Material: peripheral blood. These receptors all stem from a woman in her 50s with COVID-19, enrolled during active disease.

The chain has TRBV2 and TRBJ2-7; D unclear. Germline CDR1 reads SNHLY; CDR2 reads FYNNEI. Trimming cost V 6 bases and J 3 bases, with 15 bases left between them. This CDR3 spans 14 amino acids. CDR3 sequence (DNA): TGTGCCAGCAGCCCCGGGTCGAAGATCTACGAGCAGTACTTC. It yields the protein CASSPGSKIYEQYF.

The rearrangement uses TRBV5-5 and TRBJ2-7; 8 bases fit TRBD1. Unmatched junction bases numbered 7, after V lost 4 bases and J lost 4 bases. The CDR3 runs 14 residues. The V gene's germline CDR1 is SGHKS and CDR2 YYEKEE (reference sequence). The CDR3 DNA is TGTGCCAGCAGCCAACCGGGACAGGCATACGAGCAGTACTTC. It yields the protein CASSQPGQAYEQYF.

The rearrangement uses TRBV18 and TRBJ2-7; perhaps TRBD1 as D (5 bases). This CDR3 spans 15 amino acids. Trimming stripped 2 bases from V and 2 bases from J, with 13 bases between. CDR1 is KGHSH, CDR2 LQKENI, per germline. CDR3 sequence reads: CASSPGAAGAYEQYF. The CDR3 coding sequence is TGTGCCAGCTCACCAGGGGCTGCCGGAGCCTACGAGCAGTACTTC.

The rearrangement links TRBV3-1 (or the pseudogene TRBV3-2) to TRBJ2-3; 9 nucleotides align to TRBD1. Germline loops: CDR1 LGHDT, CDR2 YNNKEL (reference sequence). The CDR3 length is 15 residues. Trimming took 1 base from V and 6 from J; bases not matched to a gene: 5. The chain's CDR3 is CASSQVTGGLDTQYF. CDR3 nucleotide sequence: TGTGCCAGCAGCCAAGTGACAGGGGGATTGGATACGCAGTATTTT.

The CDR3 nucleotides are TGTGCCAGCAGTGATCCAGCGGGGGGGCCTGAGCAGTTCTTC. It yields the protein CASSDPAGGPEQFF. The gene calls are TRBV6-4 and TRBJ2-1, with 10 positions matching TRBD2. The length of the CDR3 is 14 residues. From germline, CDR1 is MRHNA and CDR2 SNTAGT. V lost 3 bases and J lost 9; bases outside the gene matches: 5.

This chain uses TRBV2 with TRBJ1-3, with D perhaps matching TRBD1 (6 bases). CDR1 and CDR2 from the germline V gene are SNHLY and FYNNEI. CDR3 length equals 11 residues. The V gene lost 7 bases and the J gene lost 8 bases, with 9 bases spanning the gap. The CDR3 here is CASNRVDTIYF. The CDR3 DNA reads TGTGCCAGCAACAGGGTCGACACCATATATTTT.

The chain couples TRBV5-1 to TRBJ1-5; D is undetermined. This CDR3 region has 15 residues. Deletions cut 6 bases from V and 0 bases from J, with 13 bases between. CDR1 SGHRS and CDR2 YFSETQ come from the germline V gene. The CDR3 DNA reads TGCGCCAGCACGCCGCCGGGGTATAGCAATCAGCCCCAGCATTTT. It encodes CASTPPGYSNQPQHF. The entire variable domain, with the rest obtained from reference TRBV5-1 and TRBJ1-5, is as follows: KAGVTQTPRYLIKTRGQQVTLSCSPISGHRSVSWYQQTPGQGLQFLFEYFSETQRNKGNFPGRFSGRQFSNSRSEMNVSTLELGDSALYLCASTPPGYSNQPQHFGDGTRLSIL.